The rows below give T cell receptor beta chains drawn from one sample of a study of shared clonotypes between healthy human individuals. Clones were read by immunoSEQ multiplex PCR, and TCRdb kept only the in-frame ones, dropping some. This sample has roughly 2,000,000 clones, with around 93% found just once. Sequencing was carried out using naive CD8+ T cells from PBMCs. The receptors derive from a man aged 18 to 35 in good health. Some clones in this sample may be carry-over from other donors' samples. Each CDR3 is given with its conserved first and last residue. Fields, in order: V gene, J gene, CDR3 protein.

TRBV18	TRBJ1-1	CASSPTGMSTEAFF
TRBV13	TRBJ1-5	CASSQGTGSNQPQHF
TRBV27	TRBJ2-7	CASSLGGQLHF
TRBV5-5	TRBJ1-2	CASSLDDVQANYGYTF
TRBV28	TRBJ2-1	CASTRVISYNEQFF
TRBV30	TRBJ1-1	CAWKADGHTEAFF
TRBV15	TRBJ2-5	CATSREYRDRQETQYF
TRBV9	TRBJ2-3	CASSGQGSDTQYF
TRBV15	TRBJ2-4	CATSTMESRGFGIQYF
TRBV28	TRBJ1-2	CASSKTGVYTF
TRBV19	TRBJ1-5	CASSMFPLEDQPQHF
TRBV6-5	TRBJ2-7	CASSYGRQPYEQYF
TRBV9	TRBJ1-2	CASSAHRGTNNNYGYTF